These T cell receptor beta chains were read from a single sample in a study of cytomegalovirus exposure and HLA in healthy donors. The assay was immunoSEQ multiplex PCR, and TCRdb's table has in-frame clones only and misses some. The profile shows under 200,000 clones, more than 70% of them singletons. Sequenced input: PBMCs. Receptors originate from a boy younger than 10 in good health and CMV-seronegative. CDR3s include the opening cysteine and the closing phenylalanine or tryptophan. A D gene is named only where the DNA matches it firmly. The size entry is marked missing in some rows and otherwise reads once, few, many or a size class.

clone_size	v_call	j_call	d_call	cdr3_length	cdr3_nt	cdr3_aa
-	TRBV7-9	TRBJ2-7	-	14	TGTGCCAGCGGCCACAGGGCTCGTACCTACGAGCAGTACTTC	CASGHRARTYEQYF
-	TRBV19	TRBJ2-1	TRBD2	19	TGTGCCAGTAGTACTTCCTATACTCGACTAGCGGGGGCCTACAATGAGCAGTTCTTC	CASSTSYTRLAGAYNEQFF
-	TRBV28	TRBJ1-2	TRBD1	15	TGTGCCAGCAGTTTGACAGGGGGTTATAACTATGGCTACACCTTC	CASSLTGGYNYGYTF
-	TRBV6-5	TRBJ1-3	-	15	TGTGCCAGCAGTTCCCCCAGATCCTCTGGAAACACCATATATTTT	CASSSPRSSGNTIYF
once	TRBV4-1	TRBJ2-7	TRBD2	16	TGCGCCAGCAGCCAAGATCCCACTAGCGGGAGATACGAGCAGTACTTC	CASSQDPTSGRYEQYF
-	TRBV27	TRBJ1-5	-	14	TGTGCCAGCAGTTTACGAGGTAGCAATCAGCCCCAGCATTTT	CASSLRGSNQPQHF
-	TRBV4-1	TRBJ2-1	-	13	TGCGCCAGCAGCCAAGTAGGAGGATATGAGCAGTTCTTC	CASSQVGGYEQFF
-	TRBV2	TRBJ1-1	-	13	TGTGCCAGCAGGAAACAGAAAAACACTGAAGCTTTCTTT	CASRKQKNTEAFF
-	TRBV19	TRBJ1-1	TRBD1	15	TGTGCCAGTTGTATGACAGGGGTGGGGAACACTGAAGCTTTCTTT	CASCMTGVGNTEAFF
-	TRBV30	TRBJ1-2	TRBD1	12	TGTGCCTGGGGGGGACAGTCTGGTGGCTACACCTTC	CAWGGQSGGYTF
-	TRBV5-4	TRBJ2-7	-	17	TGTGCCAGCAGCTTGCGGGCTAGCGGAGGGGGGGCCTACGAGCAGTACTTC	CASSLRASGGGAYEQYF
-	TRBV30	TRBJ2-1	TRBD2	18	TGTGCCTGGAGTGCCCAACGCAGACTAGCGGGGATTTCCAATGAGCAGTTCTTC	CAWSAQRRLAGISNEQFF
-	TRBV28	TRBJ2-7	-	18	TGTGCCAGCAGTTCCTCTCCCCTGTTTTACGGGAGAAGTTACGAGCAGTACTTC	CASSSSPLFYGRSYEQYF
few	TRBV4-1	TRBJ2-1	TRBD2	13	TGCGCCAGCGCGGCTAGCGGGAGCAATGAGCAGTTCTTC	CASAASGSNEQFF